The rows below give T cell receptor beta chains drawn from one sample of a study of blood T cell repertoires in COVID-19. Using immunoSEQ multiplex PCR, the repertoire was profiled, and TCRdb retains in-frame clones only, with some absent. The sample holds a few hundred thousand clones, roughly 90% seen once. Sequencing was done on a sample of peripheral blood. The receptors here all came from a man aged 55 to 70 with acute or convalescent COVID-19. The conserved cysteine and the conserved F or W are not part of the CDR3 here.

TRBV12-5	TRBJ2-1	14	ASGLVPSGSYNEQF
TRBV7-3	TRBJ2-3	14	ASSLGTSGRADTQY
TRBV7-6	TRBJ2-7	12	ASSLDGRRGEQY
TRBV12-3/TRBV12-4	TRBJ2-5	10	ASARARETQY
TRBV30	TRBJ1-3	15	AWSANTGTARGNTIY
TRBV12-5	TRBJ2-5	12	ASGLGLAEETQY
TRBV28	TRBJ1-4	13	ASQFWTGGNEKLF
TRBV4-2	TRBJ1-1	13	ASSQGRTRNTEAF
TRBV6-6	TRBJ2-3	14	ASSYSAGIGADTQY
TRBV5-4	TRBJ2-5	12	ASSFSGRGQTQY
TRBV14	TRBJ2-5	14	ASSRGTSGRLETQY
TRBV7-8	TRBJ1-4	14	ASSLYSTPTNEKLF
TRBV30	TRBJ2-1	13	AWSRDSLSYNEQF
TRBV5-1	TRBJ1-2	13	ASSLAGVSSYGYT
TRBV6-5	TRBJ1-1	11	ASRRGMGTEAF
TRBV5-6	TRBJ2-7	13	ASSGTGVEAYEQY
TRBV9	TRBJ1-1	11	ASTSGGTAEAF
TRBV7-9	TRBJ1-6	11	ASSLAQQFPLH
TRBV9	TRBJ1-5	13	ASSVSGGRAQPQH
TRBV28	TRBJ2-4	10	ATNSGIGIQY
TRBV11-3	TRBJ2-7	15	ASSSLSRRIGSYEQY
TRBV5-1	TRBJ2-1	10	ASSLSYNEQF
TRBV28	TRBJ1-3	13	ASSPTGGGGNTIY
TRBV18	TRBJ1-3	13	ASSPDRVTGNTIY
TRBV6-2/TRBV6-3	TRBJ1-5	14	ASSTNRQGGNQPQH
TRBV7-9	TRBJ2-2	13	ASSLRGGSTGELF
TRBV7-3	TRBJ2-2	15	ASSPGLAGGNTGELF
TRBV24-1	TRBJ1-2	11	ATSGPGNYGYT
TRBV7-9	TRBJ1-1	12	ASKGDRGKTEAF
TRBV4-3	TRBJ2-1	12	ASSPGLAGNEQF
TRBV11-2	TRBJ1-2	12	ASSLSPENYGYT
TRBV5-6	TRBJ2-5	10	ASQGWEETQY
TRBV6-6	TRBJ2-7	12	ASQQTGPQNEQY
TRBV12-5	TRBJ2-1	13	ASGVGQGEHNEQF
TRBV19	TRBJ1-5	12	ATARGDGNQPQH
TRBV24-1	TRBJ2-2	15	ATSGPTGGSYTGELF
TRBV4-3	TRBJ2-7	14	ASSQEQGFGAYEQY
TRBV28	TRBJ1-5	13	ASSLLQYSNQPQH
TRBV2	TRBJ1-1	12	ASNPQGGKGEAF
TRBV5-5	TRBJ1-2	14	ASSLTPDRGNYGYT
TRBV13	TRBJ1-1	12	ASSSDGENTEAF
TRBV25-1	TRBJ1-1	9	ASSSGRQAF
TRBV10-3	TRBJ1-6	13	AISESPVDNSPLH
TRBV5-1	TRBJ2-2	16	ASSRRPGTGSSTGELF
TRBV4-2	TRBJ2-6	16	ASSQRDRGISGANVLT
TRBV30	TRBJ1-4	15	AWSLRGGSMANEKLF
TRBV5-4	TRBJ1-6	14	ASTLGGIMTNSPLH
TRBV24-1	TRBJ2-3	13	ATSDWGDSTDTQY
TRBV27	TRBJ1-5	13	ASRMAGGSNQPQH
TRBV6-5	TRBJ2-7	13	ASSYGGLGDYEQY
TRBV6-5	TRBJ2-7	11	ASRQGGAYEQY
TRBV6-2/TRBV6-3	TRBJ2-5	12	ASSYERLAGAQY
TRBV7-2	TRBJ2-5	13	ASSRLGQYQETQY
TRBV6-5	TRBJ1-1	12	ASSYSRLNTEAF